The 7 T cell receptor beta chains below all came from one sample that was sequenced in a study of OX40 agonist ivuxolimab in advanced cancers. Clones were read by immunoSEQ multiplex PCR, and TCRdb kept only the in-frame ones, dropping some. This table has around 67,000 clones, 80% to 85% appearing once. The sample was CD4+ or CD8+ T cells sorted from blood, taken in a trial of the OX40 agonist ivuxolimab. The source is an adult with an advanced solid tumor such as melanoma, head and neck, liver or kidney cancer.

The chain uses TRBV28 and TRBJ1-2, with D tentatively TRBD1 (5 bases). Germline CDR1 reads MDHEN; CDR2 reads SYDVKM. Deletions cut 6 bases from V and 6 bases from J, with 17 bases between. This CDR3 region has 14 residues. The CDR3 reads CASSVGPPGDGYTF. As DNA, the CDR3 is TGTGCCAGCAGCGTGGGACCCCCTGGGGATGGCTACACCTTC.

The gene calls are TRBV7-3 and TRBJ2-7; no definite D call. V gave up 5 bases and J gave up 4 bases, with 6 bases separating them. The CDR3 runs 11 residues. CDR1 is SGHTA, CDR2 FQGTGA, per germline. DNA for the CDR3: TGTGCCAGCAGCCTTGAATACGAGCAGTACTTC. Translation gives CASSLEYEQYF.

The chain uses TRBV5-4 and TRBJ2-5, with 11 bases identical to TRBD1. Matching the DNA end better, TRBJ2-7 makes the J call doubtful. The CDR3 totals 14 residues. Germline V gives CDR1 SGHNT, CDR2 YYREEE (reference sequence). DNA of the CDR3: TGTGCCAGCAGCGGGGACAGGGGGGTCCACGAGCAGTACTTC. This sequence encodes CASSGDRGVHEQYF.

CDR3 sequence: CATSHPGQGLSSNQPQHF. The CDR3 nucleotides are TGTGCCACCAGCCATCCGGGACAGGGGCTTTCTAGCAATCAGCCCCAGCATTTT. This chain joins TRBV15 and TRBJ1-5, with 10 positions matching TRBD1. V trimming: 5 bases; J trimming: 0 bases; junction bases outside the gene matches: 10. Germline V gene data show CDR1 as LNHNV and CDR2 as YYDKDF (reference sequence). The CDR3 contains 18 residues. The full variable domain, with the rest looked up from reference TRBV15 and TRBJ1-5, is DAMVIQNPRYQVTQFGKPVTLSCSQTLNHNVMYWYQQKSSQAPKLLFHYYDKDFNNEADTPDNFQSRRPNTSFCFLDIRSPGLGDTAMYLCATSHPGQGLSSNQPQHFGDGTRLSIL.

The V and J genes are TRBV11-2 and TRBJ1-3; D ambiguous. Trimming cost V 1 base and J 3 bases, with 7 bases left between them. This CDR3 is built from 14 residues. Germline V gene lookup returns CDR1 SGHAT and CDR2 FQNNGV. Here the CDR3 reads CASSLVNSGNTIYF. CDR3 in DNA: TGTGCCAGCAGCTTAGTGAACAGTGGAAACACCATATATTTT. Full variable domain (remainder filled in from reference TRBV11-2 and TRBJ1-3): EAGVAQSPRYKIIEKRQSVAFWCNPISGHATLYWYQQILGQGPKLLIQFQNNGVVDDSQLPKDRFSAERLKGVDSTLKIQPAKLEDSAVYLCASSLVNSGNTIYFGEGSWLTVV.

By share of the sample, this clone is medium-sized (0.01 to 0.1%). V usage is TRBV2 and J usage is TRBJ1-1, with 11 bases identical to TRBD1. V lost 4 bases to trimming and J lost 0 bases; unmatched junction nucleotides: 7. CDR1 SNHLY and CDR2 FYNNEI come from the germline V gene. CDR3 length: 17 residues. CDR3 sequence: CASSGDRGKTMNTEAFF. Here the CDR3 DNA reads TGTGCCAGCAGTGGGGACAGGGGGAAGACGATGAACACTGAAGCTTTCTTT. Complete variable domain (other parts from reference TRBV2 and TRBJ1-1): EPEVTQTPSHQVTQMGQEVILRCVPISNHLYFYWYRQILGQKVEFLVSFYNNEISEKSEIFDDQFSVERPDGSNFTLKIRSTKLEDSAMYFCASSGDRGKTMNTEAFFGQGTRLTVV.

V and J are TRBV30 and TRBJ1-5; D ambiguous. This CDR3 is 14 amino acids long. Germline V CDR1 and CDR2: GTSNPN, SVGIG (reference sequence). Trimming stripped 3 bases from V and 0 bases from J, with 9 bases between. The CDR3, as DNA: TGTGCCTGGAGCCTGACGGGTAGCAATCAGCCCCAGCATTTT. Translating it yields CAWSLTGSNQPQHF. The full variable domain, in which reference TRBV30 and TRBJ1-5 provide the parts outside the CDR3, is SQTIHQWPATLVQPVGSPLSLECTVEGTSNPNLYWYRQAAGRGLQLLFYSVGIGQISSEVPQNLSASRPQDRQFILSSKKLLLSDSGFYLCAWSLTGSNQPQHFGDGTRLSIL.